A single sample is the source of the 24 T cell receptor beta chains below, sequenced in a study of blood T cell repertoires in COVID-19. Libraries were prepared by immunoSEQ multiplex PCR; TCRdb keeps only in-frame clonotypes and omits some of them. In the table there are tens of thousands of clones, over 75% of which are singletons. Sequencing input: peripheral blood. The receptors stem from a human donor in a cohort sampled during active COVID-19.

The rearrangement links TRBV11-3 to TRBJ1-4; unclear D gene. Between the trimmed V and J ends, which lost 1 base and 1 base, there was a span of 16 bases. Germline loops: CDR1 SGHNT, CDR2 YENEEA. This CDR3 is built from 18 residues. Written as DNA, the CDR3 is TGTGCCAGCAGCTTAGTATATGGTGGGTCGGGAACTAATGAAAAACTGTTTTTT. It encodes CASSLVYGGSGTNEKLFF.

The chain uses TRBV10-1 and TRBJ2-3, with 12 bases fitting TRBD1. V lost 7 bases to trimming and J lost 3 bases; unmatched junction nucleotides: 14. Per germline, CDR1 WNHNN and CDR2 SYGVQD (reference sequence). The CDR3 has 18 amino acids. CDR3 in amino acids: CASIGGTGTGGLTDTQYF. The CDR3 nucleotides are TGCGCCAGCATAGGCGGGACCGGGACAGGGGGCTTGACAGATACGCAGTATTTT.

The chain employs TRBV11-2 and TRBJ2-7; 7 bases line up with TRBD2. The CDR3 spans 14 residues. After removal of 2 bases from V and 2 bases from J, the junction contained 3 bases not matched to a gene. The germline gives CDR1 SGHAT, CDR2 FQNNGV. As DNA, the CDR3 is TGTGCCAGCAGCTTAAGTCTAGCGGCCTACGAGCAGTACTTC. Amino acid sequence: CASSLSLAAYEQYF.

The CDR3 region has the DNA TGTGCCTGGGAACAGACAAACACTGAAGCTTTCTTT. Its translation: CAWEQTNTEAFF. The rearrangement joins TRBV30 to TRBJ1-1; D not certain. With 5 bases removed from V and 2 bases from J, the gap between germline ends came to 9 bases. The CDR3 is 12 amino acids. Germline V gene lookup returns CDR1 GTSNPN and CDR2 SVGIG (reference sequence).

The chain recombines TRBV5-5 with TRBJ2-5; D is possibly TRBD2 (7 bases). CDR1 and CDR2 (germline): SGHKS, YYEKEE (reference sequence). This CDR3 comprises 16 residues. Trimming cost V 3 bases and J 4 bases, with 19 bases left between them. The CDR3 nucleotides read TGTGCCAGCAGCTCGGATACATCGGGGGGCGGAGAGACCCAGTACTTC. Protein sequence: CASSSDTSGGGETQYF.

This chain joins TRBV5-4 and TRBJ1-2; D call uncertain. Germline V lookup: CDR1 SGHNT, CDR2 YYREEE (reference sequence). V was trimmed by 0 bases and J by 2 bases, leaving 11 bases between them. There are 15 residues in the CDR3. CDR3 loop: CASSLEAGKNYGYTF. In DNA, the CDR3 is TGTGCCAGCAGCTTGGAGGCGGGGAAGAACTATGGCTACACCTTC. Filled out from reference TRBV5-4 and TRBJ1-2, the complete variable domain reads ETGVTQSPTHLIKTRGQQVTLRCSSQSGHNTVSWYQQALGQGPQFIFQYYREEENGRGNFPPRFSGLQFPNYSSELNVNALELDDSALYLCASSLEAGKNYGYTFGSGTRLTVV.

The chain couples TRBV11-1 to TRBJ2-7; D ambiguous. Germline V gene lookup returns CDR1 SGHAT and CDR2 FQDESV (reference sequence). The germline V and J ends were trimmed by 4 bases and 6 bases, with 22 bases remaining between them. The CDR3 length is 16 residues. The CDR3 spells CASSSRGLPVLSEQYF. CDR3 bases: TGTGCCAGCAGCTCCCGAGGTTTACCTGTCCTCTCCGAGCAGTACTTC.

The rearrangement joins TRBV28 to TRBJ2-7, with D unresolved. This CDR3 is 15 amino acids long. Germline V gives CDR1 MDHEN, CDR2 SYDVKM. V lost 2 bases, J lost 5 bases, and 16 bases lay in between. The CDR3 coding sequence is TGTGCCAGCAGTTTACAGTCAGGTGGATGGAACGAGCAGTACTTC. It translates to CASSLQSGGWNEQYF.

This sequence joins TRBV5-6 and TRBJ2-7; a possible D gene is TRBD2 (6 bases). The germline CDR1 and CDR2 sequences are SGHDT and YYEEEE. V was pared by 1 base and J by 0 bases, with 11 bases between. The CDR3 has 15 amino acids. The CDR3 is CASSLWGESSYEQYF. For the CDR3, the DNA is TGTGCCAGCAGCTTGTGGGGGGAAAGCTCCTACGAGCAGTACTTC.

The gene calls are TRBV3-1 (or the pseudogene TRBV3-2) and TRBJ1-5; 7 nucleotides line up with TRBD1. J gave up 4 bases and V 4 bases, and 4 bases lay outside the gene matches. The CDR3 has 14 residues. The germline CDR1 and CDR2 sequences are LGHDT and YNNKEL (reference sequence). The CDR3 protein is CASSLRQGNQPQHF. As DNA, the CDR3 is TGTGCCAGCAGCCTCCGACAGGGTAATCAGCCCCAGCATTTT.

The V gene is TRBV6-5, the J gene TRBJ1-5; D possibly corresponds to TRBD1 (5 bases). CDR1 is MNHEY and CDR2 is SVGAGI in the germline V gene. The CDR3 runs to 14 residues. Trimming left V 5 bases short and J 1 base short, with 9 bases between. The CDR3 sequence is CASSHRQSNQPQHF. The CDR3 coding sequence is TGTGCCAGCAGTCATCGACAGAGCAATCAGCCCCAGCATTTT.

CDR3 sequence reads: CASSLGTTLGETQYF. In DNA form, the CDR3 reads TGTGCCAGCAGCTTAGGGACAACCTTAGGGGAGACCCAGTACTTC. This chain connects TRBV11-2 to TRBJ2-5; weak D call: TRBD1 (5 bases). The CDR3 length is 15 residues. Trimming left V 1 base short and J 5 bases short, with 14 bases between. Germline V gives CDR1 SGHAT, CDR2 FQNNGV.

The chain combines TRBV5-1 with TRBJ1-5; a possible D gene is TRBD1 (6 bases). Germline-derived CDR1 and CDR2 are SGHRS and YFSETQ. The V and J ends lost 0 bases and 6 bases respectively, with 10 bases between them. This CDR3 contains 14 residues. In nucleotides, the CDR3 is TGCGCCAGCAGCTTGGAGGGGGAGGGTCAGCCCCAGCATTTT. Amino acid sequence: CASSLEGEGQPQHF.

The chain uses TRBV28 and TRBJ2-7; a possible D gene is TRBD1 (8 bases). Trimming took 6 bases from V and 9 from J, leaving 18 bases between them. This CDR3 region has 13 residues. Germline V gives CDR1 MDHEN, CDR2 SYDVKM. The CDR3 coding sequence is TGTGCCAGCAGCTCTGGACAGGGCGGGGGGCAGTACTTC. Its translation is CASSSGQGGGQYF.

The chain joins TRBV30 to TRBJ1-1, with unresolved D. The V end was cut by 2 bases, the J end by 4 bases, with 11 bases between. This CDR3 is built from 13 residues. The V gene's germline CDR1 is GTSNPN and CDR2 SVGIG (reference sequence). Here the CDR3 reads CAWSWASGTEAFF. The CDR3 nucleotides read TGTGCCTGGAGTTGGGCAAGCGGCACTGAAGCTTTCTTT. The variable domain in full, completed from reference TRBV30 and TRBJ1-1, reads SQTIHQWPATLVQPVGSPLSLECTVEGTSNPNLYWYRQAAGRGLQLLFYSVGIGQISSEVPQNLSASRPQDRQFILSSKKLLLSDSGFYLCAWSWASGTEAFFGQGTRLTVV.

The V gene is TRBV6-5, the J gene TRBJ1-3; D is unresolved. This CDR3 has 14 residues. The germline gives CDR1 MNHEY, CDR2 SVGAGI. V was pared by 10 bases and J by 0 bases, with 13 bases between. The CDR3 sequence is CATIPGGSGNTIYF. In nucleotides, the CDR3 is TGTGCCACCATTCCGGGTGGCTCTGGAAACACCATATATTTT.

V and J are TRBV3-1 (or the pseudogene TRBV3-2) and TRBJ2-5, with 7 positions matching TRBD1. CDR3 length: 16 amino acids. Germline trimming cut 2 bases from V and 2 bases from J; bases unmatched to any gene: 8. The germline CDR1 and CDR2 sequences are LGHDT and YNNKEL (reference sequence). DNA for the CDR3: TGTGCCAGCAGCCAAAGAGGGGGCGTAGGGCAAGAGACCCAGTACTTC. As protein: CASSQRGGVGQETQYF.

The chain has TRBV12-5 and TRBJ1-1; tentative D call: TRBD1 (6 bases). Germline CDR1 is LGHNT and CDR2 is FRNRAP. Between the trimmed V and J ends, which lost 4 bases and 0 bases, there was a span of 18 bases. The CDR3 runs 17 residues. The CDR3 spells CASGWGRPTTMNTEAFF. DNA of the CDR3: TGTGCTAGTGGTTGGGGGCGACCGACTACGATGAACACTGAAGCTTTCTTT. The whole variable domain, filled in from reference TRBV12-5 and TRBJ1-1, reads DARVTQTPRHKVTEMGQEVTMRCQPILGHNTVFWYRQTMMQGLELLAYFRNRAPLDDSGMPKDRFSAEMPDATLATLKIQPSEPRDSAVYFCASGWGRPTTMNTEAFFGQGTRLTVV.

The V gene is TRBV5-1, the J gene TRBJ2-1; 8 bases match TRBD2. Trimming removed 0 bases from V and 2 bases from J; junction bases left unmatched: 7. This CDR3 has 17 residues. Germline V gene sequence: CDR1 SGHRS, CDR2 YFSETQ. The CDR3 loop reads CASSLALGLGAYNEQFF. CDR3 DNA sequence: TGCGCCAGCAGCTTGGCCTTGGGACTAGGGGCCTACAATGAGCAGTTCTTC.

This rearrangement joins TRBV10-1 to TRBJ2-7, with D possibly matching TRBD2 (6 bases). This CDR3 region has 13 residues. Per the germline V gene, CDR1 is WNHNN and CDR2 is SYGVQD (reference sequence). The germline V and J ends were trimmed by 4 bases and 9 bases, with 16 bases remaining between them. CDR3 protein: CASSGNLGGWQYF. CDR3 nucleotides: TGCGCCAGCAGTGGAAATTTGGGGGGATGGCAGTACTTC.

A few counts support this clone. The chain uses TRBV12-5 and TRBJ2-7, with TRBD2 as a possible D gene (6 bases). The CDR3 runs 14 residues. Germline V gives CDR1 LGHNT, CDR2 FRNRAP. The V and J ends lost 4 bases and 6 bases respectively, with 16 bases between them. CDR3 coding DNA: TGTGCTAGTGGTTCCCCAATACTAGCTTCCGAGCAGTACTTC. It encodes CASGSPILASEQYF.

The CDR3, as DNA: TGTGCCAGCAAGGAGGTTAGCGGGGGCCCTAGCGAGCAGTACTTC. Translated: CASKEVSGGPSEQYF. The chain employs TRBV6-5 and TRBJ2-7, with 9 bases aligning to TRBD2. Per the germline V gene, CDR1 is MNHEY and CDR2 is SVGAGI. V shed 7 bases, J shed 6 bases, and the junction held 13 bases outside the gene matches. The CDR3 extends over 15 amino acids.

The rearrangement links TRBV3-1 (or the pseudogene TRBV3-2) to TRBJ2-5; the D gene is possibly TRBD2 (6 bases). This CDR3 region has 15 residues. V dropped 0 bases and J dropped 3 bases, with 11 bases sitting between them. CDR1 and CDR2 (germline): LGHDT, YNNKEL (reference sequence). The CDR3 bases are TGTGCCAGCAGCCAAGATCTCCGGGGGAAAGAGACCCAGTACTTC. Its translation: CASSQDLRGKETQYF.

The CDR3 spells CASSRTDYGYTF. The CDR3 DNA reads as TGTGCCAGCAGCCGGACAGATTATGGCTACACCTTC. This sequence joins TRBV5-8 and TRBJ1-2; D possibly corresponds to TRBD1 (6 bases). CDR1 and CDR2 (germline): SGHTS, YDEGEE. The V and J ends lost 4 bases and 5 bases respectively, with 9 bases between them. CDR3 size: 12 residues.